The 29 T cell receptor beta chains below come from one sample, sequenced in a study of cytomegalovirus exposure and HLA in healthy donors. Primers: 60 Vbeta forward and 13 Jbeta reverse. Generated by immunoSEQ multiplex PCR, the TCRdb table keeps only in-frame clones and is missing some. The sample has more than 95,000 clones; roughly 85% are singletons. The sequenced sample consisted of PBMCs. These receptors all stem from a man aged 55 to 70 in good health and CMV-seropositive.

This sequence joins TRBV11-2 and TRBJ1-6, with D possibly being TRBD1 (6 bases). CDR1 is SGHAT and CDR2 is FQNNGV in the germline V gene. V gave up 4 bases and J gave up 10 bases, with 14 bases separating them. CDR3 length: 14 residues. The CDR3 here is CASSSYRAGSPLHF. The DNA of the CDR3 is TGTGCCAGCAGCTCATACAGGGCCGGGTCACCCCTCCACTTT.

The chain joins TRBV9 to TRBJ1-1; D call uncertain. The CDR3 loop spans 14 amino acids. V lost 4 bases to trimming and J lost 4 bases, with 14 bases between them. In germline, CDR1 is SGDLS, CDR2 YYNGEE. CDR3 sequence reads: CASSLNWERTEAFF. The CDR3 nucleotides are TGTGCCAGCAGCCTAAACTGGGAGCGCACTGAAGCTTTCTTT.

V is TRBV7-6 and J is TRBJ2-2, with TRBD2 matching over 8 bases. The trim removed 4 bases at V and 5 bases at J, leaving 3 bases unmatched. Germline values: CDR1 SGHVS, CDR2 FNYEAQ. The CDR3 is 14 residues long. CDR3 coding DNA: TGTGCCAGCAGCTGGAGCGGGGGTACCGGGGAGCTGTTTTTT. This encodes CASSWSGGTGELFF. Looking up the rest from reference TRBV7-6 and TRBJ2-2 gives the full variable domain: GAGVSQSPRYKVTKRGQDVALRCDPISGHVSLYWYRQALGQGPEFLTYFNYEAQQDKSGLPNDRFSAERPEGSISTLTIQRTEQRDSAMYRCASSWSGGTGELFFGEGSRLTVL.

In its sample, this clone was seen a few times. This chain connects TRBV6-1 to TRBJ1-1; D might be TRBD1 (5 bases). Trimming took off 3 bases at V and 1 base at J, with 6 bases between the two ends. CDR1 is MNHNS and CDR2 is SASEGT in the germline V gene. The CDR3 extends over 13 amino acids. As DNA, the CDR3 is TGTGCCAGCAGTGACAGGGAGAACACTGAAGCTTTCTTT. The encoded protein is CASSDRENTEAFF.

This clone came up a few times. The rearrangement uses TRBV15 and TRBJ1-5; D is perhaps TRBD1 (5 bases). Trimming took 0 bases from V and 6 from J, leaving 6 bases between them. Germline CDR1 is LNHNV and CDR2 is YYDKDF (reference sequence). This CDR3 has 13 residues. CDR3 in amino acids: CATSRDRGQPQHF. The CDR3 region has the DNA TGTGCCACCAGCAGAGATAGGGGTCAGCCCCAGCATTTT.

This clone was detected only a few times. This chain uses TRBV6-4 with TRBJ2-2; TRBD1 aligns across 7 bases. The germline V gene encodes CDR1 MRHNA and CDR2 SNTAGT. The CDR3 length is 14 residues. V shed 2 bases and J 6 bases; nucleotides not matched to a gene: 3. The CDR3 region is CASSDRDRAGELFF. CDR3 DNA sequence: TGTGCCAGCAGTGACCGCGACAGGGCCGGGGAGCTGTTTTTT.

This chain connects TRBV6-6 to TRBJ2-7, with 9 bases lining up with TRBD1. V lost 6 bases to trimming and J lost 6 bases; unmatched junction nucleotides: 6. CDR1 and CDR2 (germline): MNHNY, SVGAGI (reference sequence). This CDR3 has 13 residues. CDR3 in DNA: TGTGCCAGCAGCTTTGGACAGGGGACCGAGCAGTACTTC. Translation: CASSFGQGTEQYF.

This clone has just one count. This chain connects TRBV18 to TRBJ1-1, with 7 positions matching TRBD1. The CDR3 totals 14 residues. The ends lost 3 bases at V and 6 bases at J; junction bases unmatched: 7. Per germline, CDR1 KGHSH and CDR2 LQKENI. The CDR3: CASSPDRAISEAFF. The CDR3 nucleotides read TGTGCCAGCTCACCCGACAGGGCAATATCTGAAGCTTTCTTT.

In this sample, this clone turned up once. For the CDR3, the DNA is TGTGCCAGCAGTGCAACGAAAGTAGCCCGGGGGGGCGACACAGATACGCAGTATTTT. Residues: CASSATKVARGGDTDTQYF. The rearrangement links TRBV6-1 to TRBJ2-3; 8 positions agree with TRBD2. V shed 4 bases and J 2 bases; nucleotides not matched to a gene: 17. Germline assignment: CDR1 MNHNS and CDR2 SASEGT. This CDR3 comprises 19 residues.

This clone was counted only a few times. This chain joins TRBV30 and TRBJ1-1; D remains ambiguous. Trimming shortened V by 2 bases and J by 1 base, and 11 bases separated the two germline ends. CDR1 and CDR2 from the germline V gene are GTSNPN and SVGIG (reference sequence). This CDR3 comprises 14 residues. The CDR3 loop is CAWSPLQWNTEAFF. The CDR3 DNA reads TGTGCCTGGAGTCCCCTCCAGTGGAACACTGAAGCTTTCTTT. The whole variable domain, remainder taken from reference TRBV30 and TRBJ1-1, is SQTIHQWPATLVQPVGSPLSLECTVEGTSNPNLYWYRQAAGRGLQLLFYSVGIGQISSEVPQNLSASRPQDRQFILSSKKLLLSDSGFYLCAWSPLQWNTEAFFGQGTRLTVV.

The table lists this clone with a few counts. The CDR3: CASSPGQTSSYEQYF. The DNA of the CDR3 is TGTGCCAGCTCACCCGGACAGACCAGCTCCTACGAGCAGTACTTC. The chain couples TRBV18 to TRBJ2-7, with a weak D call TRBD1 (6 bases). The CDR3 sequence is 15 residues long. Germline loops: CDR1 KGHSH, CDR2 LQKENI. The V end was cut by 3 bases, the J end by 0 bases, with 12 bases between.

The rearrangement links TRBV14 to TRBJ1-3; D is uncertain. CDR1 and CDR2 (germline): SGHDN, FVKESK. This CDR3 is 17 amino acids long. V dropped 0 bases and J dropped 1 base, with 13 bases sitting between them. CDR3 protein: CASSQERSAFSGNTIYF. In nucleotides, the CDR3 is TGTGCCAGCAGCCAAGAGAGGAGCGCCTTTTCTGGAAACACCATATATTTT.

This chain links TRBV18 with TRBJ2-7; TRBD1 matches 8 bases. CDR3 length: 14 residues. Germline V gene sequence: CDR1 KGHSH, CDR2 LQKENI. V trimming: 4 bases; J trimming: 6 bases; junction bases outside the gene matches: 8. CDR3 nucleotides: TGTGCCAGCTCACGGCCCGGACAGGGAGGCGAGCAGTACTTC. Translation: CASSRPGQGGEQYF.

The chain joins TRBV11-2 to TRBJ1-2; 9 bases agree with TRBD1. The germline V gene has CDR1 SGHAT and CDR2 FQNNGV. V dropped 5 bases and J dropped 4; count of bases not matched to a gene: 5. CDR3 length: 14 residues. CDR3 in amino acids: CASSPDRGGYGYTF. CDR3 coding DNA: TGTGCCAGCAGCCCGGACAGGGGAGGCTATGGCTACACCTTC.

The chain has TRBV28 and TRBJ2-1; the match to TRBD1 covers 7 bases. Germline lookup yields CDR1 MDHEN and CDR2 SYDVKM. CDR3 size: 16 residues. Germline trimming cut 5 bases from V and 7 bases from J; bases unmatched to any gene: 14. For the CDR3, the DNA is TGTGCCAGCAGTCTCTCCTCCGGGACAGCGGATAATGAGCAGTTCTTC. This sequence encodes CASSLSSGTADNEQFF.

Turning to this clone: Other nucleotide sequences from this sample produce the same CDR3. This chain uses TRBV20-1 with TRBJ1-2; D remains ambiguous. The CDR3 runs to 11 residues. V was clipped by 6 bases and J by 8 bases, with 13 bases between them. The germline V gene encodes CDR1 DFQATT and CDR2 SNEGSKA (reference sequence). Here the CDR3 reads CSARRDKGYTF. In DNA, the CDR3 is TGCAGTGCCAGGCGGGATAAGGGCTACACCTTC.

The chain couples TRBV19 to TRBJ2-2, with 10 positions matching TRBD1. Per germline, CDR1 LNHDA and CDR2 SQIVND (reference sequence). The CDR3 consists of 16 residues. The J segment lost 5 bases and the V segment lost 4 bases, leaving 7 bases of the junction unmatched. The CDR3 region has the DNA TGTGCCAGTAGTAGGGGGGACAGGGGAGTGACCGGGGAGCTGTTTTTT. Residues: CASSRGDRGVTGELFF.

The chain employs TRBV7-2 and TRBJ2-1; 8 bases agree with TRBD1. Germline lookup yields CDR1 SGHTA and CDR2 FQGNSA. This CDR3 is 15 amino acids long. Trimming cost V 4 bases and J 4 bases; bases outside gene matches: 6. The CDR3 nucleotides are TGTGCCAGCAGCTCGGGACAGGTCCTTTACAATGAGCAGTTCTTC. It is translated as CASSSGQVLYNEQFF.

The DNA for the CDR3 is TGTGCTAGTGGTTTGGACCCCGGGACAGGGGGAGATACGCAGTATTTT. Translating gives CASGLDPGTGGDTQYF. The chain has TRBV12-5 and TRBJ2-3; 11 bases map to TRBD1. The CDR3 is made up of 16 amino acids. CDR1 is LGHNT and CDR2 is FRNRAP in the germline V gene. The trim removed 1 base at V and 5 bases at J, leaving 5 bases unmatched.

This chain uses TRBV6-4 with TRBJ2-3; 7 bases align to TRBD2. Germline CDR1 MRHNA, CDR2 SNTAGT. V trimming: 4 bases; J trimming: 10 bases; junction bases outside the gene matches: 8. This CDR3 region has 13 residues. CDR3 residues: CASSAPPSGAQYF. CDR3 sequence (DNA): TGTGCCAGCAGTGCTCCCCCGAGCGGGGCGCAGTATTTT.

The CDR3 sequence: CASSRDRGSHEQFF. The DNA for the CDR3 is TGTGCCAGCAGCCGGGACAGGGGGTCCCATGAGCAGTTCTTC. The chain has TRBV7-2 and TRBJ2-1; 11 bases are shared with TRBD1. The germline gives CDR1 SGHTA, CDR2 FQGNSA. V lost 5 bases, J lost 8 bases, and 5 bases stayed unmatched. The length of the CDR3 is 14 residues.

J is TRBJ2-5 and V is TRBV5-1; 9 bases are a match to TRBD2. Germline trimming cut 3 bases from V and 2 bases from J; bases unmatched to any gene: 11. Germline values: CDR1 SGHRS, CDR2 YFSETQ. This CDR3 is 17 amino acids long. The CDR3 nucleotides read TGCGCCAGCAGCTCAGCCCCACCCGGACTAGCGCAAGAGACCCAGTACTTC. It encodes CASSSAPPGLAQETQYF.

V gene TRBV27 combines with J gene TRBJ1-6, with D possibly being TRBD1 (6 bases). V lost 7 bases, J lost 4 bases, and 14 bases lay in between. The length of the CDR3 is 15 residues. Germline CDR1 and CDR2: MNHEY and SMNVEV (reference sequence). CDR3 sequence reads: CASTSSRGYNSPLHF. The CDR3 DNA reads as TGTGCCAGCACCAGTAGTAGGGGGTATAATTCACCCCTCCACTTT.

The chain employs TRBV9 and TRBJ1-1; maybe TRBD1 (5 bases). Trimming left V 4 bases short and J 0 bases short, with 10 bases between. CDR3 length: 14 residues. CDR1 and CDR2 (germline): SGDLS, YYNGEE. In DNA form, the CDR3 reads TGTGCCAGCAGCCCCCAGGGAATGAACACTGAAGCTTTCTTT. Its protein product is CASSPQGMNTEAFF. The full variable domain, with the rest looked up from reference TRBV9 and TRBJ1-1, is DSGVTQTPKHLITATGQRVTLRCSPRSGDLSVYWYQQSLDQGLQFLIQYYNGEERAKGNILERFSAQQFPDLHSELNLSSLELGDSALYFCASSPQGMNTEAFFGQGTRLTVV.

V and J are TRBV19 and TRBJ1-4, with D possibly matching TRBD1 (5 bases). Germline V lookup: CDR1 LNHDA, CDR2 SQIVND (reference sequence). This CDR3 is built from 15 residues. CDR3 sequence: CASGRQRATNEKLFF. The CDR3 nucleotides read TGTGCTTCAGGAAGACAGCGAGCAACTAATGAAAAACTGTTTTTT.

This clone came up once. CDR3 sequence (DNA): TGTGCCAGCAGTTACGGGGGGGGGCTTTATACTGAAGCTTTCTTT. This gives the protein CASSYGGGLYTEAFF. V and J are TRBV6-5 and TRBJ1-1; perhaps TRBD1 as D (6 bases). Trimming shortened V by 2 bases and J by 5 bases, and 15 bases separated the two germline ends. Germline assignment: CDR1 MNHEY and CDR2 SVGAGI. The CDR3 totals 15 residues.

In its sample, this clone was seen a few times. J is TRBJ1-5 and V is TRBV7-3; D uncertain. The V gene's germline CDR1 is SGHTA and CDR2 FQGTGA. The CDR3 loop spans 14 amino acids. The V end was cut by 3 bases, the J end by 5 bases, with 11 bases between. CDR3 amino acids: CASSFGVRHQPQHF. CDR3 DNA: TGTGCCAGCAGCTTCGGAGTGAGGCATCAGCCCCAGCATTTT.

The chain carries TRBV5-1 and TRBJ2-5; 9 nucleotides line up with TRBD2. Germline assignment: CDR1 SGHRS and CDR2 YFSETQ. The CDR3 totals 15 residues. V gave up 2 bases and J gave up 4 bases; unmatched junction bases: 6. DNA for the CDR3: TGCGCCAGCAGCTTAACGAGACTAGCGGTAGAGACCCAGTACTTC. Residues: CASSLTRLAVETQYF.

The CDR3 sequence: CSVEGGAEAFF. In DNA form, the CDR3 reads TGCAGCGTCGAGGGGGGGGCTGAAGCTTTCTTT. This chain uses TRBV29-1 with TRBJ1-1, with D tentatively TRBD1 (6 bases). The CDR3 is 11 amino acids. Germline lookup yields CDR1 SQVTM and CDR2 ANQGSEA. With 6 bases removed from V and 6 bases from J, the gap between germline ends came to 11 bases.